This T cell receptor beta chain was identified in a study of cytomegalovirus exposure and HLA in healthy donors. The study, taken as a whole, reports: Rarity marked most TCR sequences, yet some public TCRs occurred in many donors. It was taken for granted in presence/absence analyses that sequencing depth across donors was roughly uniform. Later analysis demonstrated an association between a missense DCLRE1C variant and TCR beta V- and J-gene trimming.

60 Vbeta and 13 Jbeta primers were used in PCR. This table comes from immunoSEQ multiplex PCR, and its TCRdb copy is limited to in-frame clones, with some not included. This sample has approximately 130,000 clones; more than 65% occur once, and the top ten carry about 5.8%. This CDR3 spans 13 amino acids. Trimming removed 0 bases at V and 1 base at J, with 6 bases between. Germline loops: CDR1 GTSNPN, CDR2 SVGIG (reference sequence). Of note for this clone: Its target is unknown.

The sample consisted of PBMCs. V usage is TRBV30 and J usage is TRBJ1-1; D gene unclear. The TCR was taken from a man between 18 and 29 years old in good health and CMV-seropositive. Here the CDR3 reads CAWSVGRNTEAFF. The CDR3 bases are TGTGCCTGGAGTGTGGGGAGGAACACTGAAGCTTTCTTT.